Sequencing of this T cell receptor (beta chain) was carried out in a study of human T cells and chemical hapten exposure. Deletions cut 3 bases from V and 0 bases from J, with 9 bases between. This CDR3 has 14 amino acids. Germline V CDR1 and CDR2: SGHTA, FQGNSA. This clonotype was seen ten or more times. No antigen is known for it. Time point noted: patch test 1, 2 weeks after DPC sensitization. Documented treatment: therapeutic diphenylcyclopropenone sensitization with weekly scalp DPC. Via MiXCR, TCRdb re-called the RACE reads, giving one row per CDR3 protein. The table lists around 71,000 distinct CDR3 sequences, about 9.1% of them singletons. General study results and limits: Compared to controls, expanded TCRs made significantly more large clusters of similar CDR3s.

The specimen was whole blood, collected in connection with sensitization to the hapten diphenylcyclopropenone (DPC). This chain links TRBV7-2 with TRBJ2-7; D could derive from TRBD1 or TRBD2 (5 bases each). The sequence derives from a woman in her thirties or forties with alopecia areata. Some clones in this sample may be carry-over from other donors' samples. The CDR3 nucleotides are TGTGCCAGCAGCTTCCGGGACCACTCCTACGAGCAGTACTTC. This codes for CASSFRDHSYEQYF.